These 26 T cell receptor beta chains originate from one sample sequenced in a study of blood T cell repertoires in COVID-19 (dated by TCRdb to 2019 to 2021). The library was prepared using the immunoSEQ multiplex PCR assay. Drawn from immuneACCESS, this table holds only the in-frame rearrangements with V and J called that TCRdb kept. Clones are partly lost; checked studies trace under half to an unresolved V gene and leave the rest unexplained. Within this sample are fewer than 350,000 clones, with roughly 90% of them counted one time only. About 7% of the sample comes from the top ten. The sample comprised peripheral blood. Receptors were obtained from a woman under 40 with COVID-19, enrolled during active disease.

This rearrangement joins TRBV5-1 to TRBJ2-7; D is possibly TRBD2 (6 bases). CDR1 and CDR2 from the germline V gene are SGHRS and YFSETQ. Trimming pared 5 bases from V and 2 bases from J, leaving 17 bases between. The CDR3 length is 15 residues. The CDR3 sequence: CASRKPGTGAYEQYF. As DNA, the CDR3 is TGCGCCAGCAGGAAACCCGGGACGGGAGCCTACGAGCAGTACTTC.

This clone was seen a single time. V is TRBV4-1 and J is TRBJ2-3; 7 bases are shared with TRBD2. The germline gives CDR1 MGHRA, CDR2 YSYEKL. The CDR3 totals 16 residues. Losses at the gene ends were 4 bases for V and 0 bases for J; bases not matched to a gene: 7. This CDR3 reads CASSRGKRDSTDTQYF. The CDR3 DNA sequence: TGCGCCAGCAGCCGAGGGAAGCGGGACAGCACAGATACGCAGTATTTT.

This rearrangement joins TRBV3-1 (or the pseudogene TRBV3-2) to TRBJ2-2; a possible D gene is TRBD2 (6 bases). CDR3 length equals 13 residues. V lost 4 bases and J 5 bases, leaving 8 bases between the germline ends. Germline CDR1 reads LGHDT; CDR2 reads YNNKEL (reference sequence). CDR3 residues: CASSRDWTGELFF. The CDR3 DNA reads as TGTGCCAGCAGCCGGGACTGGACCGGGGAGCTGTTTTTT.

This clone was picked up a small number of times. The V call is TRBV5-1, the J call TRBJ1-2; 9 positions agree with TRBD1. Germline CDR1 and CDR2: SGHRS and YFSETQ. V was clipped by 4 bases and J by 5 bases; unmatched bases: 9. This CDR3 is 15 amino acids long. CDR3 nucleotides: TGCGCCAGCAGCATCGGGACAGGGAGGGGTTATGGCTACACCTTC. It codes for CASSIGTGRGYGYTF.

The CDR3 region is CASRGQGALGYTF. For the CDR3, the DNA is TGTGCCAGCAGAGGACAGGGGGCTCTGGGCTACACCTTC. The rearrangement uses TRBV2 and TRBJ1-2; 11 bases are shared with TRBD1. CDR3 length: 13 amino acids. Losses at the gene ends were 6 bases for V and 8 bases for J; bases not matched to a gene: 5. Germline loops: CDR1 SNHLY, CDR2 FYNNEI.

The CDR3 reads CASSPPGTGTYEQYF. DNA of the CDR3: TGTGCCAGCAGTCCCCCCGGGACAGGCACCTACGAGCAGTACTTC. The V call is TRBV6-5, the J call TRBJ2-7, with TRBD1 matching over 8 bases. Germline-derived CDR1 and CDR2 are MNHEY and SVGAGI. The CDR3 is made up of 15 amino acids. After removal of 5 bases from V and 2 bases from J, the junction contained 8 bases not matched to a gene.

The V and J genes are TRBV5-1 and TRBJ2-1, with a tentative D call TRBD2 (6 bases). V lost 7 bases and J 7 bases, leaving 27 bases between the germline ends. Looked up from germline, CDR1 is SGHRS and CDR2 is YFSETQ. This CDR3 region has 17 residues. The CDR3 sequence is CASAPWGESVQGNEQFF. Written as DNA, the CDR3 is TGCGCCAGCGCCCCCTGGGGGGAATCGGTGCAGGGTAATGAGCAGTTCTTC.

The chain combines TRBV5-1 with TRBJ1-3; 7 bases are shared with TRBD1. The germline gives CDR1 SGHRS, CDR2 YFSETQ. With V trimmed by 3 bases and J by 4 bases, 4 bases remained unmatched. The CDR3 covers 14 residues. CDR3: CASSYTGAGNTIYF. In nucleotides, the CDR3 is TGCGCCAGCAGCTACACAGGGGCCGGAAACACCATATATTTT.

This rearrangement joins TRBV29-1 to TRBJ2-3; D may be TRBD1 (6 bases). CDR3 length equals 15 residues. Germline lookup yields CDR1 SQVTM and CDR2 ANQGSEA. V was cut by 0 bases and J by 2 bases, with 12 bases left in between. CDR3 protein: CSVEDPGTPTDTQYF. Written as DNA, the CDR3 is TGCAGCGTTGAAGATCCCGGGACACCCACAGATACGCAGTATTTT.

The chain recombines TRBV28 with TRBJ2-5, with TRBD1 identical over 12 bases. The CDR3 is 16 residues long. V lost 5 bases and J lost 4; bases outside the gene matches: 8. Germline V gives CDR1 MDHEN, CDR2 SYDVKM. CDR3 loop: CASSDPGQGAGETQYF. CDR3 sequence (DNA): TGTGCCAGCAGTGATCCGGGACAGGGGGCGGGAGAGACCCAGTACTTC. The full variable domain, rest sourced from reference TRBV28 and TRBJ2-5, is DVKVTQSSRYLVKRTGEKVFLECVQDMDHENMFWYRQDPGLGLRLIYFSYDVKMKEKGDIPEGYSVSREKKERFSLILESASTNQTSMYLCASSDPGQGAGETQYFGPGTRLLVL.

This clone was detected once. The chain's CDR3 is CASSLGGVKTDTQYF. As DNA, the CDR3 is TGTGCCAGCAGCTTAGGGGGGGTCAAGACAGATACGCAGTATTTT. This sequence joins TRBV5-4 and TRBJ2-3; D is perhaps TRBD2 (7 bases). CDR1 and CDR2 from the germline V gene are SGHNT and YYREEE (reference sequence). The CDR3 is made up of 15 amino acids. V lost 2 bases to trimming and J lost 3 bases, with 13 bases between them.

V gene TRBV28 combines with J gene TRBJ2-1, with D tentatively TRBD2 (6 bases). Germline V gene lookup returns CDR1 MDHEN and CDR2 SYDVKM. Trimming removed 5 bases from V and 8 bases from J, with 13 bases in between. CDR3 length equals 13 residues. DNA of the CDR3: TGTGCCAGCAGTCCCTTTGGGGGGTATGAGCAGTTCTTC. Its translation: CASSPFGGYEQFF.

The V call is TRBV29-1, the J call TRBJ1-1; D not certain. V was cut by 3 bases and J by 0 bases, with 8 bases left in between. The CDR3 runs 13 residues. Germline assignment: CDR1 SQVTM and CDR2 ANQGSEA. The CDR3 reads CSVEWALNTEAFF. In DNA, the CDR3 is TGCAGCGTTGAGTGGGCCCTGAACACTGAAGCTTTCTTT.

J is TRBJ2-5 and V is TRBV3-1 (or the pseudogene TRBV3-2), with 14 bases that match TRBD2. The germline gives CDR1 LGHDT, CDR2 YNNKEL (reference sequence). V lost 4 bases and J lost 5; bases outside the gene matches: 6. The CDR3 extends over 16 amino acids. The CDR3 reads CASSPRLAGGEETQYF. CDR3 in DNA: TGTGCCAGCAGCCCGAGACTAGCGGGAGGGGAGGAGACCCAGTACTTC.

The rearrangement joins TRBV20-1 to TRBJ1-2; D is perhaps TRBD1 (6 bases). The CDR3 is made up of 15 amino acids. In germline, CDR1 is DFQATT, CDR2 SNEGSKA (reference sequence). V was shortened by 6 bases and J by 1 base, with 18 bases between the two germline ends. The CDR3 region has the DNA TGCAGTGCAAGTAGGGGGGACTACTTTAACTATGGCTACACCTTC. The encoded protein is CSASRGDYFNYGYTF.

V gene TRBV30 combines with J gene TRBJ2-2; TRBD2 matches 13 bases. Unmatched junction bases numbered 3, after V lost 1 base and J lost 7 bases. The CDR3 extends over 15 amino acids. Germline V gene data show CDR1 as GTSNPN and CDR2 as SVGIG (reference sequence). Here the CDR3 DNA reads TGTGCCTGGAGTGCAGGGACTAGCGGGGTCGGGGAGCTGTTTTTT. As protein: CAWSAGTSGVGELFF.

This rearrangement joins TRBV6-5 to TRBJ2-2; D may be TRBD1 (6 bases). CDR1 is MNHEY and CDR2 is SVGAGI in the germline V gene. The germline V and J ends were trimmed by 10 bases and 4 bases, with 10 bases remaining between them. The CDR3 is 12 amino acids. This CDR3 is CAIGRGTGELFF. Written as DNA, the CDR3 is TGTGCCATCGGCAGGGGCACCGGGGAGCTGTTTTTT.

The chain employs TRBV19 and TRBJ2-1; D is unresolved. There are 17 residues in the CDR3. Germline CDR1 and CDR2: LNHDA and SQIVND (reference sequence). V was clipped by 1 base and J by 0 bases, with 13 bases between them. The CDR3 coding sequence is TGTGCCAGTAGTATAGCAAGCTTCCCGAGCTCCTACAATGAGCAGTTCTTC. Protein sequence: CASSIASFPSSYNEQFF.

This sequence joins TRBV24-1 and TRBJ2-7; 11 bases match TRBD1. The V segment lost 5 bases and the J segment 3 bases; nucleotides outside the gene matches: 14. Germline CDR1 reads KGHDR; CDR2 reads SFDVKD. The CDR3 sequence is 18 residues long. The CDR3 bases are TGTGCCACCAGTGCCACCGGACAGGGGGCTTCTGGTGGCTACGAGCAGTACTTC. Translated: CATSATGQGASGGYEQYF.

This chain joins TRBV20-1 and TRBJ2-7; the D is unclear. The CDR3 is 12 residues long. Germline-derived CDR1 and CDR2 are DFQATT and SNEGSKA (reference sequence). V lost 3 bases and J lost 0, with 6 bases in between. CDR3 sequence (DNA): TGCAGTGCTAGTCCTAGCTCCTACGAGCAGTACTTC. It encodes CSASPSSYEQYF.

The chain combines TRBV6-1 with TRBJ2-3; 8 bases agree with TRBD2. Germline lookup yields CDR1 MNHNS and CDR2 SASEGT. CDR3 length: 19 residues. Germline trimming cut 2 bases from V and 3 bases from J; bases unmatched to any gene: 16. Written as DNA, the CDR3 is TGTGCCAGCAGTGAAAATCGGCGGGGGGCTCAAGGAAGGACAGATACGCAGTATTTT. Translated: CASSENRRGAQGRTDTQYF.

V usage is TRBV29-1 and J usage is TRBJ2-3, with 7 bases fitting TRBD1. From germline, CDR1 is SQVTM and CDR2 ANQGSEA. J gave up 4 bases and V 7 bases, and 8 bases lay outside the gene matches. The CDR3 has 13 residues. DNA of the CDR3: TGCAGCGCTCGACAGGGAGACGCAGATACGCAGTATTTT. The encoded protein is CSARQGDADTQYF.

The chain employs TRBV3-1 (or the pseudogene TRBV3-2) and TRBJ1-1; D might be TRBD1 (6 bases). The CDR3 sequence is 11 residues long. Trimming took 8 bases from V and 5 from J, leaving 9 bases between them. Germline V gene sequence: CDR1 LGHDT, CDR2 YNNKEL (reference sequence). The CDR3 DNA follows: TGTGCCAGCCAAGGGGGAACTGAAGCTTTCTTT. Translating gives CASQGGTEAFF.

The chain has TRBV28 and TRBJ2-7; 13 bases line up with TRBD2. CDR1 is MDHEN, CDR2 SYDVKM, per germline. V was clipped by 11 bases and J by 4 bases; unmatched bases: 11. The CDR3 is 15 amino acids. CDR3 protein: CAANPRTSGSYEQYF. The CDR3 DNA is TGTGCCGCCAACCCGCGGACTAGCGGGAGTTACGAGCAGTACTTC.

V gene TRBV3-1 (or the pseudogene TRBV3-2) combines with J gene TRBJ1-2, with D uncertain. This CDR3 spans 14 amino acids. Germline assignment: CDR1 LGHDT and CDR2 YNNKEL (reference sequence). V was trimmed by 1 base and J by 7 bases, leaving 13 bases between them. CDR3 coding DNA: TGTGCCAGCAGCCAAGGACCCGGAGCCGCTGGCTACACCTTC. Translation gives CASSQGPGAAGYTF.

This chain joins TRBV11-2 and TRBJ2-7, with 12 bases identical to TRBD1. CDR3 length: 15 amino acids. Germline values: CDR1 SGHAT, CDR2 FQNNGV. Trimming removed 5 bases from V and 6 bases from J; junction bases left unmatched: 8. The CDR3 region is CASSPPGQGAGEQYF. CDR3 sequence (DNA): TGTGCCAGCAGCCCCCCGGGACAGGGGGCGGGCGAGCAGTACTTC.